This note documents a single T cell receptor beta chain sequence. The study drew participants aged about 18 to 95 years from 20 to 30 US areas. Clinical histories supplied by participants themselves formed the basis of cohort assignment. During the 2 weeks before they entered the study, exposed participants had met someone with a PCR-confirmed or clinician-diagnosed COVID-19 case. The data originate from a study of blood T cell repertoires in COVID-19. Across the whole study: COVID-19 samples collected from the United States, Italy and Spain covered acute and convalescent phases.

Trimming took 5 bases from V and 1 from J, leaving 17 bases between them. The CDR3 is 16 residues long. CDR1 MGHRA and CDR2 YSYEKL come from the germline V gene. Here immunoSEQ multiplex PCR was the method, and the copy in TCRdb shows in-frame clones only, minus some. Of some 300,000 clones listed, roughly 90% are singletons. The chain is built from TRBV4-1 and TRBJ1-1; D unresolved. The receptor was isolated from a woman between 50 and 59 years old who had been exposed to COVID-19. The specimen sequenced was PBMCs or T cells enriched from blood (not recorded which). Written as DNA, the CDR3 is TGCGCCAGCAGCAATCGATACACTGAGGGGAACACTGAAGCTTTCTTT. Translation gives CASSNRYTEGNTEAFF.